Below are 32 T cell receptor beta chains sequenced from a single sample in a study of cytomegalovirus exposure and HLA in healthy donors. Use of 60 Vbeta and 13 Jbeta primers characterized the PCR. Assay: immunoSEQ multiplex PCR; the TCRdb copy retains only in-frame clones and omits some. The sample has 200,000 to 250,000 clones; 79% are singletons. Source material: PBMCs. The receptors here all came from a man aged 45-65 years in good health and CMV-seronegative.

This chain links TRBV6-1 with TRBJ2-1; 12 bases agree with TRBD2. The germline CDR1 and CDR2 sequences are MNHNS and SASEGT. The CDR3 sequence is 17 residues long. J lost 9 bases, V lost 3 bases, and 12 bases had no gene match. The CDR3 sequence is CASSEPPWTSGNIEQFF. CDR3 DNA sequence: TGTGCCAGCAGTGAGCCCCCGTGGACTAGCGGGAACATTGAGCAGTTCTTC.

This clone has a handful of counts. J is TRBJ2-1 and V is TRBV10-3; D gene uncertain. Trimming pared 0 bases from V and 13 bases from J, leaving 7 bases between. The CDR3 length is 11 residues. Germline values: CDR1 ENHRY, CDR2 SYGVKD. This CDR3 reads CAISESIVQFF. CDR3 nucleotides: TGTGCCATCAGTGAGTCGATAGTCCAGTTCTTC.

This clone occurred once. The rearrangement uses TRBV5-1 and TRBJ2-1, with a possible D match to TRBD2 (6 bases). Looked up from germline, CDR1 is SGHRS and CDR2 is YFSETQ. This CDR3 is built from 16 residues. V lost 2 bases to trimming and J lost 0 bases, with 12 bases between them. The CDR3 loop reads CASSFSGPLSYNEQFF. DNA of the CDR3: TGCGCCAGCAGCTTTAGCGGACCACTCTCCTACAATGAGCAGTTCTTC.

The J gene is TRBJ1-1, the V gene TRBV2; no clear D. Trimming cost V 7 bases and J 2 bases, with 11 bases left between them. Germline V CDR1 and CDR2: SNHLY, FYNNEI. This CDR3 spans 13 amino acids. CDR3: CASIEAYNTEAFF. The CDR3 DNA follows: TGTGCCAGCATAGAGGCGTACAACACTGAAGCTTTCTTT.

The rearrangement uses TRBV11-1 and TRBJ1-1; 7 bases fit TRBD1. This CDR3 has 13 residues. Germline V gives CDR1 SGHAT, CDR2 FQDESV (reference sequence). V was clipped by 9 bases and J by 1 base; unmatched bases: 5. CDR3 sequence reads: CASNNRGNTEAFF. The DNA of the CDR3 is TGTGCCAGTAACAACAGGGGGAACACTGAAGCTTTCTTT.

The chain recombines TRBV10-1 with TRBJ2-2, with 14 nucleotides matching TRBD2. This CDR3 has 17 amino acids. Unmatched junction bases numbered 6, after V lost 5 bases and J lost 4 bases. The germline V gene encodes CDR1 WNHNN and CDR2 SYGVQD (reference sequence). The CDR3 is CASSQGTSGSSTGELFF. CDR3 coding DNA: TGCGCCAGCAGTCAGGGGACTAGCGGGAGTAGCACCGGGGAGCTGTTTTTT.

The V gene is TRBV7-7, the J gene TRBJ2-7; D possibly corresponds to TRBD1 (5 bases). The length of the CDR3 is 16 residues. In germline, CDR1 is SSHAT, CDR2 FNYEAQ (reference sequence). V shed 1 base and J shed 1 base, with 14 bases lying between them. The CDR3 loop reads CASSLGAGIVSYEQYF. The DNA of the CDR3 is TGTGCCAGCAGCTTAGGGGCAGGGATTGTATCCTACGAGCAGTACTTC.

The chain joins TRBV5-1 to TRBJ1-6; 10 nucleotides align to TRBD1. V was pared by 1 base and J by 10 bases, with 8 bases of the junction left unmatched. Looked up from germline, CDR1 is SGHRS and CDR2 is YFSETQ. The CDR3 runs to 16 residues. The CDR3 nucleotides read TGCGCCAGCAGCTTGACGATGGACAGGGGGTTGTCACCCCTCCACTTT. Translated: CASSLTMDRGLSPLHF.

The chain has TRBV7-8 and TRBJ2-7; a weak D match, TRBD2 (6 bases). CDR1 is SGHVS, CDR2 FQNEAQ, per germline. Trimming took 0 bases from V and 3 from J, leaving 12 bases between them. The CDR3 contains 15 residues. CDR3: CASSLAAGSYYEQYF. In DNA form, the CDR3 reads TGTGCCAGCAGCTTAGCGGCGGGGAGCTACTACGAGCAGTACTTC.

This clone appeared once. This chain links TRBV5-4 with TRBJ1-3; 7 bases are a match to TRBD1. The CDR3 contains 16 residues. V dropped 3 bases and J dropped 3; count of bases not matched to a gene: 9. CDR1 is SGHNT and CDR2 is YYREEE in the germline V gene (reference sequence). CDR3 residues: CASSSEGQRLGNTIYF. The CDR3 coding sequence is TGTGCCAGCAGCTCCGAGGGACAGAGGCTTGGAAACACCATATATTTT.

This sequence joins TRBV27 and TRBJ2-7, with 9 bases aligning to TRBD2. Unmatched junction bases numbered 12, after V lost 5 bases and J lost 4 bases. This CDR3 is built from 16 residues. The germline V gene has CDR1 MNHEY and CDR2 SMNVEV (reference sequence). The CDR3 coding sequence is TGTGCCAGCAGTCTAGTGGGAGCGGGAGGCAATTACGAGCAGTACTTC. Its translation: CASSLVGAGGNYEQYF.

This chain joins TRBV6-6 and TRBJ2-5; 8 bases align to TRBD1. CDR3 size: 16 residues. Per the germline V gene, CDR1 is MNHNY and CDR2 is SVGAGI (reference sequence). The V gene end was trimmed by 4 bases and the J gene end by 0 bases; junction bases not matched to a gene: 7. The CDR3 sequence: CASSSLNRGNQETQYF. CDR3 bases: TGTGCCAGCAGTTCCCTTAACAGGGGGAACCAAGAGACCCAGTACTTC.

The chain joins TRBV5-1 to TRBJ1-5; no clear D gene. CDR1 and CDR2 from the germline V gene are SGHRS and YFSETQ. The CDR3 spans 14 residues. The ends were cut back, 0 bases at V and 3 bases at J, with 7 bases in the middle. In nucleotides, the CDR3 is TGCGCCAGCAGCTTGGGTGAGGACAATCAGCCCCAGCATTTT. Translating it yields CASSLGEDNQPQHF.

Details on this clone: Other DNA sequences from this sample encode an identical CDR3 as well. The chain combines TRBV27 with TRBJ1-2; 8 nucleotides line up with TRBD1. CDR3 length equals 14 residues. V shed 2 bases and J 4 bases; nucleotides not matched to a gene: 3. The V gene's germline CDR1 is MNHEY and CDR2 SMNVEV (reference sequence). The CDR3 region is CASSLGQGAYGYTF. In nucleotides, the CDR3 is TGTGCCAGCAGTTTAGGACAGGGCGCCTATGGCTACACCTTC.

CDR3 protein: CASSSGTGMIEKLFF. The CDR3 DNA reads as TGTGCCAGCAGTTCCGGGACAGGGATGATCGAAAAACTGTTTTTT. This chain uses TRBV27 with TRBJ1-4; 9 bases fit TRBD1. CDR3 length equals 15 residues. Germline V gives CDR1 MNHEY, CDR2 SMNVEV (reference sequence). After removal of 4 bases from V and 8 bases from J, the junction contained 8 bases not matched to a gene.

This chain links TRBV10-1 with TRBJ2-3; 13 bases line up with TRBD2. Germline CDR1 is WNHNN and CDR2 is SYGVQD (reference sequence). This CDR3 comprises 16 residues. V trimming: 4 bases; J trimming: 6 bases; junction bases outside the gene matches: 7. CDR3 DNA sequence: TGCGCCAGCAGTGGACCCGGGACTAGCGGGGTCGATACGCAGTATTTT. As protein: CASSGPGTSGVDTQYF.

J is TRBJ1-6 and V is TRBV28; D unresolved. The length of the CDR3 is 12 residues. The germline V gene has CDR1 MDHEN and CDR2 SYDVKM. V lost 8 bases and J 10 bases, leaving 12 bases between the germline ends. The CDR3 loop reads CASGGGQSPLHF. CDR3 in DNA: TGTGCCAGCGGAGGTGGCCAATCACCCCTCCACTTT.

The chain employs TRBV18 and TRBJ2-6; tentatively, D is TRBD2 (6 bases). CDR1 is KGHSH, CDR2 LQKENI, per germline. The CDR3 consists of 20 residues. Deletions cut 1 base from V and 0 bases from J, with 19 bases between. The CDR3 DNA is TGTGCCAGCTCACCACTTAGGAGTAAAGCGGGCCGCTCTGGGGCCAACGTCCTGACTTTC. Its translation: CASSPLRSKAGRSGANVLTF.

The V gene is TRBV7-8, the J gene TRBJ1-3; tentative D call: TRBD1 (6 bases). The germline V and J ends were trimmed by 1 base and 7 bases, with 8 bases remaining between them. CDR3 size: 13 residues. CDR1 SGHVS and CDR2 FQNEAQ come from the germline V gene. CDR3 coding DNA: TGTGCCAGCAGCTTAGACAGGGCGAACACCATATATTTT. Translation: CASSLDRANTIYF.

The DNA of the CDR3 is TGTGCCAGCAGCTGGGGACAGGGGGCCTACGAGCAGTACTTC. Its translation is CASSWGQGAYEQYF. The V call is TRBV5-6, the J call TRBJ2-7; 11 bases line up with TRBD1. The CDR3 sequence is 14 residues long. V was pared by 3 bases and J by 2 bases, with 1 base of the junction left unmatched. The germline gives CDR1 SGHDT, CDR2 YYEEEE.

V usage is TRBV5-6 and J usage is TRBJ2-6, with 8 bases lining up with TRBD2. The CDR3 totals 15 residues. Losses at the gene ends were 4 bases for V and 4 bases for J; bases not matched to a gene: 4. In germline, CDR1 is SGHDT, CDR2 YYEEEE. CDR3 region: CASSEAGVGANVLTF. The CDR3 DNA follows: TGTGCCAGCAGCGAAGCGGGAGTGGGGGCCAACGTCCTGACTTTC.

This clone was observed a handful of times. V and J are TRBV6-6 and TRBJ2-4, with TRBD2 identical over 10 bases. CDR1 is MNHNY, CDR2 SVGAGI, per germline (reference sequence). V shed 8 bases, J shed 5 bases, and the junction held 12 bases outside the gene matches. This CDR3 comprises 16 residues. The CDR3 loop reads CASLNYGTSVENIQYF. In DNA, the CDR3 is TGTGCCAGCCTGAATTACGGGACTAGCGTTGAAAACATTCAGTACTTC.

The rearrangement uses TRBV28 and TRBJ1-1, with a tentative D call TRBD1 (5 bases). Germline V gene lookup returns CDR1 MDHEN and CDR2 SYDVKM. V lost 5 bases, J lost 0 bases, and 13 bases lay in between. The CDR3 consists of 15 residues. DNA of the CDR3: TGTGCCAGCAGTCTAAGGACACGGATGAACACTGAAGCTTTCTTT. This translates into CASSLRTRMNTEAFF.

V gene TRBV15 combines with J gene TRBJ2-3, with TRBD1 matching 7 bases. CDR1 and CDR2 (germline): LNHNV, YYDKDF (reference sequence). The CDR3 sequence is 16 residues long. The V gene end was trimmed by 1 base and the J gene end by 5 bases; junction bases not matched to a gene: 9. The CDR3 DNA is TGTGCCACCAGCAGAGGCTCGAGGGGGCAGGGAGATACGCAGTATTTT. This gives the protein CATSRGSRGQGDTQYF.

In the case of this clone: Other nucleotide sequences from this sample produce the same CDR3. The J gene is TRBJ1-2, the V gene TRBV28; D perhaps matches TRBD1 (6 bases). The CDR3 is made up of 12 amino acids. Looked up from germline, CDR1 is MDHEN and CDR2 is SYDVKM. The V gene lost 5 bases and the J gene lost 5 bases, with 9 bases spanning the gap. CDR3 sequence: CASSPQGYGYTF. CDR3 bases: TGTGCCAGCAGTCCCCAGGGGTATGGCTACACCTTC.

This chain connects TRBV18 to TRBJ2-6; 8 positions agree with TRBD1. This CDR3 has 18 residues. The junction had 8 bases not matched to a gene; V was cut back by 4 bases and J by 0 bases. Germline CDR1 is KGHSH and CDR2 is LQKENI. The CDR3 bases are TGTGCCAGCTCACTCCAGGGGGCGAAAAGCTCTGGGGCCAACGTCCTGACTTTC. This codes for CASSLQGAKSSGANVLTF.

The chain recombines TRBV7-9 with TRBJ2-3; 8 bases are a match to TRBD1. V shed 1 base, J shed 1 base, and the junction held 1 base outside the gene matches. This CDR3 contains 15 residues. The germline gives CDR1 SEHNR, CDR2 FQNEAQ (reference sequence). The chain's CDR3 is CASSLGTGRTDTQYF. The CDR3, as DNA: TGTGCCAGCAGCTTAGGGACAGGGCGCACAGATACGCAGTATTTT.

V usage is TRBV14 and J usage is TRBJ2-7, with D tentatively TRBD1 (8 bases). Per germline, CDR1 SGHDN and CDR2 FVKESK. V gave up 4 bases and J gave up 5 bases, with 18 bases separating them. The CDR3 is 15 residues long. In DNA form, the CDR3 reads TGTGCCAGCAGCCTGACACAGGGGGGGATCAACGAGCAGTACTTC. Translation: CASSLTQGGINEQYF.

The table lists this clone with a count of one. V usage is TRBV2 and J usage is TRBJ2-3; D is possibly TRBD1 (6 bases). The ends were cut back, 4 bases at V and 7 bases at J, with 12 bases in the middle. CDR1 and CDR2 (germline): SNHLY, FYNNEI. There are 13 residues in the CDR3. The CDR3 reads CASSVGQHNTQYF. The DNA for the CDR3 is TGTGCCAGCAGTGTAGGACAGCATAATACGCAGTATTTT.

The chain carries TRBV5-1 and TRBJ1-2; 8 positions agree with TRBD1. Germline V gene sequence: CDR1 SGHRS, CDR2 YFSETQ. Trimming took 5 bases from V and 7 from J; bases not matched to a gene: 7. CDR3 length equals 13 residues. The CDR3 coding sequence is TGCGCCAGCAGTCCTCAGGGGGCGCGTGGCTACACCTTC. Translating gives CASSPQGARGYTF.

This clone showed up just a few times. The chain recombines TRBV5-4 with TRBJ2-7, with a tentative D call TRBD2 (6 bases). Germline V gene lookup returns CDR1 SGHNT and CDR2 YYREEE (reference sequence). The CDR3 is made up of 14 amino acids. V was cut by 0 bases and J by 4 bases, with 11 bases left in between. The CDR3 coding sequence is TGTGCCAGCAGCTTGGCGGGTGGGAGGTACGAGCAGTACTTC. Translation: CASSLAGGRYEQYF. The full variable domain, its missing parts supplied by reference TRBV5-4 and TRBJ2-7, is ETGVTQSPTHLIKTRGQQVTLRCSSQSGHNTVSWYQQALGQGPQFIFQYYREEENGRGNFPPRFSGLQFPNYSSELNVNALELDDSALYLCASSLAGGRYEQYFGPGTRLTVT.

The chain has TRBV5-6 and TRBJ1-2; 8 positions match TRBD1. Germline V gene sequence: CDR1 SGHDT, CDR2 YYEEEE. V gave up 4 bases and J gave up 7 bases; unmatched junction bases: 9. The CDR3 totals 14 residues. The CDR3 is CASSPDRGGGGYTF. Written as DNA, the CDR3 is TGTGCCAGCAGCCCAGACAGGGGAGGAGGTGGCTACACCTTC.